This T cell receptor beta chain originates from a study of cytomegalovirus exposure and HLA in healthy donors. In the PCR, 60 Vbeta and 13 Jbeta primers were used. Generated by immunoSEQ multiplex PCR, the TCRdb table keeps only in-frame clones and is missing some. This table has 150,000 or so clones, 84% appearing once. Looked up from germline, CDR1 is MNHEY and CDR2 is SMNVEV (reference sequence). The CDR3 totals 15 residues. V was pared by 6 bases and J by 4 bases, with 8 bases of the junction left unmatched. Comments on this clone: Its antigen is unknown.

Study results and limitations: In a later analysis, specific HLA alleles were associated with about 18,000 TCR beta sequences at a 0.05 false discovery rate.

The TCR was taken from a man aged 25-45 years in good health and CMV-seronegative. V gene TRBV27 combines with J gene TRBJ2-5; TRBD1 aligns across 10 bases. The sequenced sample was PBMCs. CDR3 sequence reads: CASRYSGTGVETQYF. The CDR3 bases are TGTGCCAGCAGGTATTCCGGGACAGGGGTAGAGACCCAGTACTTC.